Presented here are 31 T cell receptor beta chains from one specimen sequenced in a study of cytomegalovirus exposure and HLA in healthy donors. 60 Vbeta and 13 Jbeta primers were used in PCR. Clones were read by immunoSEQ multiplex PCR, and TCRdb kept only the in-frame ones, dropping some. The table includes 110,000 to 150,000 clones, 70% to 80% detected once. The sequenced sample was PBMCs. All receptors derive from a man between 18 and 35 years old in good health and CMV-seronegative.

V usage is TRBV5-1 and J usage is TRBJ1-4; D may be TRBD1 (5 bases). CDR3 length: 15 residues. The germline V and J ends were trimmed by 4 bases and 3 bases, with 13 bases remaining between them. CDR1 is SGHRS and CDR2 is YFSETQ in the germline V gene. CDR3 DNA sequence: TGCGCCAGCAGCGAACCTGGGGGGGCTAATGAAAAACTGTTTTTT. It translates to CASSEPGGANEKLFF.

The chain combines TRBV6-1 with TRBJ2-5, with 13 bases lining up with TRBD2. Losses at the gene ends were 4 bases for V and 5 bases for J; bases not matched to a gene: 4. There are 15 residues in the CDR3. The germline V gene has CDR1 MNHNS and CDR2 SASEGT. CDR3 nucleotide sequence: TGTGCCAGCAGTGGGACTAGCGGGAGTGGGGAGACCCAGTACTTC. The encoded protein is CASSGTSGSGETQYF.

The chain joins TRBV19 to TRBJ1-5; D ambiguous. V was cut by 5 bases and J by 6 bases, with 11 bases left in between. Germline loops: CDR1 LNHDA, CDR2 SQIVND (reference sequence). This CDR3 spans 13 amino acids. Here the CDR3 DNA reads TGTGCCAGTAGTCCAAGTAGTTCTCAGCCCCAGCATTTT. Encoded protein: CASSPSSSQPQHF. The full variable domain, completed using reference TRBV19 and TRBJ1-5, is DGGITQSPKYLFRKEGQNVTLSCEQNLNHDAMYWYRQDPGQGLRLIYYSQIVNDFQKGDIAEGYSVSREKKESFPLTVTSAQKNPTAFYLCASSPSSSQPQHFGDGTRLSIL.

The chain joins TRBV28 to TRBJ2-2; 10 nucleotides agree with TRBD2. The CDR3 consists of 15 residues. V lost 10 bases to trimming and J lost 0 bases; unmatched junction nucleotides: 5. The germline V gene has CDR1 MDHEN and CDR2 SYDVKM. This CDR3 is CATFSGRTNTGELFF. In DNA form, the CDR3 reads TGTGCCACTTTTAGCGGGAGGACGAACACCGGGGAGCTGTTTTTT.

This clone was seen only once. As DNA, the CDR3 is TGCGCCAGCAGCTTGGGGCAGGTACTCGCAGATACGCAGTATTTT. It encodes CASSLGQVLADTQYF. The chain recombines TRBV5-1 with TRBJ2-3; D gene ambiguous. CDR3 length equals 15 residues. From germline, CDR1 is SGHRS and CDR2 YFSETQ. Trimming took off 0 bases at V and 4 bases at J, with 12 bases between the two ends.

The J gene is TRBJ2-5, the V gene TRBV6-6; possible D gene TRBD2, 6 bases. Germline loops: CDR1 MNHNY, CDR2 SVGAGI (reference sequence). V was cut by 2 bases and J by 5 bases, with 15 bases left in between. The CDR3 loop spans 15 amino acids. CDR3: CASSYGGTLRETQYF. CDR3 sequence (DNA): TGTGCCAGCAGTTACGGAGGGACTCTACGGGAGACCCAGTACTTC.

CDR3 coding DNA: TGTGCCAGCAGCTTAAGGTTCGGCGGGAGTGCAGATACGCAGTATTTT. Protein: CASSLRFGGSADTQYF. The chain has TRBV7-3 and TRBJ2-3; 7 bases are shared with TRBD2. Germline V gene lookup returns CDR1 SGHTA and CDR2 FQGTGA. Losses at the gene ends were 1 base for V and 4 bases for J; bases not matched to a gene: 8. The CDR3 totals 16 residues.

The V and J genes are TRBV6-5 and TRBJ1-5; 8 nucleotides align to TRBD1. The CDR3 totals 15 residues. V shed 10 bases, J shed 3 bases, and the junction held 11 bases outside the gene matches. Germline V lookup: CDR1 MNHEY, CDR2 SVGAGI. CDR3 bases: TGTGCCACCTCCCCGGACAGGGCCTACAATCAGCCCCAGCATTTT. As protein: CATSPDRAYNQPQHF.

There are a few counts of this clone. The CDR3: CASSSRRLAGDTQYF. The CDR3 DNA reads TGTGCCAGCAGCTCCCGGAGACTAGCGGGGGATACGCAGTATTTT. This chain links TRBV7-8 with TRBJ2-3, with 11 bases lining up with TRBD2. The CDR3 consists of 15 residues. After removal of 4 bases from V and 6 bases from J, the junction contained 6 bases not matched to a gene. Germline CDR1 is SGHVS and CDR2 is FQNEAQ.

This clone was seen only a few times. This chain links TRBV4-1 with TRBJ1-4; 9 nucleotides agree with TRBD1. V was clipped by 2 bases and J by 7 bases; unmatched bases: 5. The germline gives CDR1 MGHRA, CDR2 YSYEKL. The CDR3 runs 15 residues. Here the CDR3 reads CASSQIGTGREKLFF. CDR3 bases: TGCGCCAGCAGCCAAATTGGGACAGGGCGTGAAAAACTGTTTTTT.

The V and J genes are TRBV9 and TRBJ1-2; perhaps TRBD1 as D (6 bases). The V gene's germline CDR1 is SGDLS and CDR2 YYNGEE. With 3 bases removed from V and 7 bases from J, the gap between germline ends came to 10 bases. The length of the CDR3 is 12 residues. The CDR3 protein is CASSDRAAGYTF. The CDR3, as DNA: TGTGCCAGCAGCGACAGGGCGGCTGGCTACACCTTC. The full variable domain, in which reference TRBV9 and TRBJ1-2 provide the parts outside the CDR3, is DSGVTQTPKHLITATGQRVTLRCSPRSGDLSVYWYQQSLDQGLQFLIQYYNGEERAKGNILERFSAQQFPDLHSELNLSSLELGDSALYFCASSDRAAGYTFGSGTRLTVV.

This chain links TRBV5-1 with TRBJ2-2, with 9 positions matching TRBD2. With 1 base clipped from V and 6 bases from J, the junction kept 10 bases outside the gene matches. CDR3 length: 17 residues. Germline-derived CDR1 and CDR2 are SGHRS and YFSETQ. The DNA for the CDR3 is TGCGCCAGCAGCTTGATTAGCGGGAGTGGTACCCCCGGGGAGCTGTTTTTT. Translating gives CASSLISGSGTPGELFF.

There are a few counts of this clone. V usage is TRBV6-4 and J usage is TRBJ2-2; 10 bases agree with TRBD2. This CDR3 contains 16 residues. The V gene end was trimmed by 5 bases and the J gene end by 1 base; junction bases not matched to a gene: 4. Germline CDR1 reads MRHNA; CDR2 reads SNTAGT. The CDR3 here is CASSQVAGGNTGELFF. In DNA, the CDR3 is TGTGCCAGCAGTCAAGTAGCGGGGGGGAACACCGGGGAGCTGTTTTTT.

This CDR3 is CASSHTADRISMGYTF. CDR3 sequence (DNA): TGTGCCAGCAGCCATACCGCGGACAGGATTTCTATGGGCTACACCTTC. The J gene is TRBJ1-2, the V gene TRBV5-5; TRBD1 aligns across 7 bases. V was pared by 4 bases and J by 8 bases, with 17 bases of the junction left unmatched. The V gene's germline CDR1 is SGHKS and CDR2 YYEKEE (reference sequence). The CDR3 contains 16 residues. Variable domain in full (rest from reference TRBV5-5 and TRBJ1-2): DAGVTQSPTHLIKTRGQQVTLRCSPISGHKSVSWYQQVLGQGPQFIFQYYEKEERGRGNFPDRFSARQFPNYSSELNVNALLLGDSALYLCASSHTADRISMGYTFGSGTRLTVV.

The genes are TRBV5-4 and TRBJ1-1, with D tentatively TRBD1 (6 bases). Looked up from germline, CDR1 is SGHNT and CDR2 is YYREEE (reference sequence). The ends were cut back, 4 bases at V and 0 bases at J, with 13 bases in the middle. This CDR3 has 15 residues. CDR3 amino acids: CASSAPGQVNTEAFF. CDR3 DNA: TGTGCCAGCAGCGCCCCGGGACAAGTGAACACTGAAGCTTTCTTT. The full variable domain, with the rest looked up from reference TRBV5-4 and TRBJ1-1, is ETGVTQSPTHLIKTRGQQVTLRCSSQSGHNTVSWYQQALGQGPQFIFQYYREEENGRGNFPPRFSGLQFPNYSSELNVNALELDDSALYLCASSAPGQVNTEAFFGQGTRLTVV.

The chain couples TRBV4-2 to TRBJ1-1; D might be TRBD1 (5 bases). From germline, CDR1 is LGHNA and CDR2 YNFKEQ. Trimming removed 1 base from V and 8 bases from J, with 26 bases in between. There are 18 residues in the CDR3. The DNA for the CDR3 is TGTGCCAGCAGCCAAGGGAGCTACCGGGCGGGGGGAAGTGGGGAAGCTTTCTTT. It encodes CASSQGSYRAGGSGEAFF.

The V and J genes are TRBV7-9 and TRBJ2-2; TRBD2 agrees at 9 bases. The V gene's germline CDR1 is SEHNR and CDR2 FQNEAQ (reference sequence). The junction had 4 bases not matched to a gene; V was cut back by 2 bases and J by 6 bases. This CDR3 contains 15 residues. In DNA, the CDR3 is TGTGCCAGCAGCTTAATGTTAGCGGGGGCCGGGGAGCTGTTTTTT. Amino acid sequence: CASSLMLAGAGELFF. The complete variable domain, with remaining parts taken from reference TRBV7-9 and TRBJ2-2, reads DTGVSQNPRHKITKRGQNVTFRCDPISEHNRLYWYRQTLGQGPEFLTYFQNEAQLEKSRLLSDRFSAERPKGSFSTLEIQRTEQGDSAMYLCASSLMLAGAGELFFGEGSRLTVL.

The genes are TRBV5-3 and TRBJ1-5, with 9 bases fitting TRBD1. Being an ORF, TRBV5-3 has a function that is uncertain. V gave up 4 bases and J gave up 2 bases; unmatched junction bases: 22. The CDR3 spans 21 residues. In DNA form, the CDR3 reads TGTGCCAGAAGCAGGCCACCCGGGACAGGGAAGGGGAGGAGTGGCAATCAGCCCCAGCATTTT. It codes for CARSRPPGTGKGRSGNQPQHF.

The chain is built from TRBV28 and TRBJ1-5; TRBD1 matches 9 bases. Germline V gene sequence: CDR1 MDHEN, CDR2 SYDVKM. CDR3 size: 15 residues. Trimming at V came to 4 bases and at J to 2 bases, leaving 3 bases not matched to a gene. CDR3 amino acids: CASSWTGVGNQPQHF. CDR3 coding DNA: TGTGCCAGCAGTTGGACAGGGGTCGGCAATCAGCCCCAGCATTTT.

This chain connects TRBV4-1 to TRBJ2-3; the match to TRBD1 covers 7 bases. Losses at the gene ends were 4 bases for V and 2 bases for J; bases not matched to a gene: 9. CDR3 length equals 16 residues. Per the germline V gene, CDR1 is MGHRA and CDR2 is YSYEKL. The CDR3 protein is CASSRQGGSLTDTQYF. DNA for the CDR3: TGCGCCAGCAGCCGGCAAGGGGGCAGTCTCACAGATACGCAGTATTTT.

The chain's CDR3 is CASSFQGAGETQYF. The CDR3 DNA reads TGTGCCAGCAGCTTTCAGGGGGCAGGGGAGACCCAGTACTTC. The chain recombines TRBV11-1 with TRBJ2-5; 8 positions match TRBD1. This CDR3 has 14 residues. V lost 3 bases to trimming and J lost 5 bases; unmatched junction nucleotides: 5. The germline gives CDR1 SGHAT, CDR2 FQDESV (reference sequence).

This chain connects TRBV30 to TRBJ1-5, with TRBD1 matching over 11 bases. The trim removed 1 base at V and 10 bases at J, leaving 6 bases unmatched. The CDR3 contains 14 residues. CDR1 is GTSNPN and CDR2 is SVGIG in the germline V gene (reference sequence). The DNA for the CDR3 is TGTGCCTGGAGTGCCGGGACAGGGGGAAGACCCCAGCATTTT. Translating it yields CAWSAGTGGRPQHF.

This clone has just one count. V gene TRBV18 combines with J gene TRBJ2-5; possible D gene TRBD1, 7 bases. V lost 3 bases to trimming and J lost 9 bases, with 14 bases between them. The CDR3 has 13 residues. Germline V gives CDR1 KGHSH, CDR2 LQKENI. The CDR3 DNA reads as TGTGCCAGCTCACCGGGGCAGGGGGAGGCCCAGTACTTC. This encodes CASSPGQGEAQYF.

The chain joins TRBV2 to TRBJ2-2, with D tentatively TRBD2 (7 bases). From germline, CDR1 is SNHLY and CDR2 FYNNEI. The CDR3 spans 17 residues. Trimming shortened V by 6 bases and J by 0 bases, and 17 bases separated the two germline ends. CDR3 in amino acids: CASRGFGGPTNTGELFF. The CDR3 DNA follows: TGTGCCAGCAGGGGCTTCGGGGGGCCCACGAACACCGGGGAGCTGTTTTTT.

This clone was seen more than once but under ten times. CDR3: CASGGVGPNSGNTIYF. Here the CDR3 DNA reads TGTGCCAGCGGGGGGGTGGGGCCAAACTCTGGAAACACCATATATTTT. The V gene is TRBV6-4, the J gene TRBJ1-3, with D possibly being TRBD1 (5 bases). The germline gives CDR1 MRHNA, CDR2 SNTAGT. CDR3 size: 16 residues. The V and J ends lost 8 bases and 0 bases respectively, with 17 bases between them.

The chain employs TRBV5-4 and TRBJ2-1; TRBD2 aligns across 13 bases. The CDR3 extends over 18 amino acids. CDR1 and CDR2 from the germline V gene are SGHNT and YYREEE (reference sequence). The trim removed 5 bases at V and 0 bases at J, leaving 8 bases unmatched. CDR3 nucleotides: TGTGCCAGCAGAGAGACTAGCGGGAGGATCAGCTCCTACAATGAGCAGTTCTTC. Its protein product is CASRETSGRISSYNEQFF.

This clone was detected a few times. The V call is TRBV19, the J call TRBJ2-3; 8 positions agree with TRBD2. This CDR3 region has 15 residues. Germline lookup yields CDR1 LNHDA and CDR2 SQIVND (reference sequence). V lost 5 bases to trimming and J lost 6 bases; unmatched junction nucleotides: 10. The CDR3 sequence: CASSLRSGSTDTQYF. The CDR3 DNA reads TGTGCCAGTAGTCTCCGCAGCGGGAGTACTGATACGCAGTATTTT.

The genes are TRBV6-5 and TRBJ1-6; TRBD1 aligns across 8 bases. The germline gives CDR1 MNHEY, CDR2 SVGAGI. There are 15 residues in the CDR3. J was trimmed by 8 bases and V by 5 bases; bases with no gene match: 8. The CDR3 sequence: CASSLQGAGDSPLHF. For the CDR3, the DNA is TGTGCCAGCAGTCTCCAGGGGGCGGGTGATTCACCCCTCCACTTT.

The genes are TRBV7-4 and TRBJ1-5; D is unresolved. The CDR3 runs 12 residues. Trimming removed 9 bases from V and 2 bases from J, with 8 bases in between. Per germline, CDR1 SGHVT and CDR2 SQSDAQ. The CDR3 coding sequence is TGTGCCAGAGACACACGCAATCAGCCCCAGCATTTT. This sequence encodes CARDTRNQPQHF. The full variable domain, with the rest looked up from reference TRBV7-4 and TRBJ1-5, is GAGVSQSPRYKVAKRGRDVALRCDSISGHVTLYWYRQTLGQGSEVLTYSQSDAQRDKSGRPSGRFSAERPERSVSTLKIQRTEQGDSAVYLCARDTRNQPQHFGDGTRLSIL.

The chain is built from TRBV27 and TRBJ2-1; no reliable D call. Looked up from germline, CDR1 is MNHEY and CDR2 is SMNVEV (reference sequence). With 5 bases removed from V and 2 bases from J, the gap between germline ends came to 13 bases. CDR3 length: 15 amino acids. CDR3 sequence (DNA): TGTGCCAGCAGTCATGCACCCCTACCCTACAATGAGCAGTTCTTC. Protein: CASSHAPLPYNEQFF.

V gene TRBV5-6 combines with J gene TRBJ1-5; TRBD1 is a possible D gene (5 bases). Germline values: CDR1 SGHDT, CDR2 YYEEEE. Trimming stripped 3 bases from V and 4 bases from J, with 11 bases between. CDR3 length equals 14 residues. The CDR3 loop is CASSSGGFNQPQHF. The CDR3 DNA is TGTGCCAGCAGCTCGGGGGGTTTTAATCAGCCCCAGCATTTT. Looking up the rest from reference TRBV5-6 and TRBJ1-5 gives the full variable domain: DAGVTQSPTHLIKTRGQQVTLRCSPKSGHDTVSWYQQALGQGPQFIFQYYEEEERQRGNFPDRFSGHQFPNYSSELNVNALLLGDSALYLCASSSGGFNQPQHFGDGTRLSIL.